The present T cell receptor beta chain was sequenced within a study of shared clonotypes between healthy human individuals. A word on this clone: Different DNA sequences within this sample yield the same CDR3.

J gave up 4 bases and V 7 bases, and 11 bases lay outside the gene matches. Germline lookup yields CDR1 LNHDA and CDR2 SQIVND (reference sequence). CDR3 length: 17 amino acids. Here immunoSEQ multiplex PCR was the method, and the copy in TCRdb shows in-frame clones only, minus some. Of over a million clones in the sample, approximately 96% are singletons; the top ten hold approximately 1.2%. What was sequenced was naive CD4+ T cells sorted from blood. Subset: CD45RA+ positively selected. The origin of this receptor is a man aged 25-45 years in good health. The chain joins TRBV19 to TRBJ2-1; 12 bases line up with TRBD2. CDR3 in amino acids: CASTLTGGTSGYNEQFF. The CDR3 bases are TGTGCCAGTACCCTTACGGGGGGGACTAGCGGGTACAATGAGCAGTTCTTC.